This T cell receptor (beta chain) derives from a study of OX40 agonist ivuxolimab in advanced cancers. On the study more broadly: A partial response was reached by three patients: one with hepatocellular carcinoma and two with cutaneous melanoma. Study-wide findings and caveats: Among the least clonally expanded were partial responders at 0.1-3.0 mg/kg. More expanded clones were seen, on average, in CD8+ T cells than in CD4+. Expanded peripheral T-cell antigen specificity went undetermined.

Concerning this clone itself: Its antigen remains unknown.

Generated by immunoSEQ multiplex PCR, the TCRdb table keeps only in-frame clones and is missing some. The sample records some 110,000 clones, approximately 92% being singletons. The sequenced sample was CD4+ or CD8+ T cells sorted from blood, obtained in a trial of the OX40 agonist ivuxolimab. The sequence came from an adult with an advanced solid tumor such as melanoma, head and neck, liver or kidney cancer.

CDR3 nucleotide sequence: TGTGCCAGCAGTTACTCGCCGTTCACCGGGGAGCTGTTTTTT. It encodes CASSYSPFTGELFF. The chain has TRBV6-6 and TRBJ2-2; D call uncertain. Trimming took off 0 bases at V and 4 bases at J, with 6 bases between the two ends. Germline values: CDR1 MNHNY, CDR2 SVGAGI (reference sequence). The CDR3 totals 14 residues.